A selection of T cell receptor beta chains follows, all from one sample in a study of CD8+CD57+ T cells in acquired aplastic anemia. MiXCR was run by TCRdb on the reads, yielding one entry per CDR3 protein. The table has fewer than 200,000 distinct CDR3 sequences, 48% seen once. The sample taken for sequencing was sorted CD4+, CD8+, or CD8+CD57+ T cells (not recorded which) from PBMCs. These receptors originate from a human donor with aplastic anemia. Each CDR3 is given with its conserved first and last residue. The D gene is left open where the match is weak. A clone size is listed for some rows: how often the clone was seen (once, few, many), or a class if it is expanded.

D gene,clone size,J gene,V gene,CDR3 protein,CDR3 DNA
NA,many,TRBJ1-4,TRBV20-1,CSAAGGAGRNEKLFF,TGCAGTGCTGCCGGAGGGGCCGGGCGTAATGAAAAACTGTTTTTT
NA,NA,TRBJ2-5,TRBV10-3,CAISQQVSETQYF,TGTGCCATCAGCCAACAGGTTTCGGAGACCCAGTACTTC
TRBD1,few,TRBJ2-7,TRBV10-2,CASILPGQGVGQYF,TGCGCCAGCATTCTCCCGGGACAGGGCGTCGGGCAGTACTTC
TRBD2,NA,TRBJ2-2,TRBV20-1,CSANGLAGVRRELFF,TGCAGTGCTAACGGACTAGCGGGGGTTCGCCGGGAGCTGTTTTTT
NA,many,TRBJ2-3,TRBV7-9,CASFRGTDTQYF,TGTGCCAGCTTCCGGGGCACAGATACGCAGTATTTT
NA,NA,TRBJ2-1,TRBV2,CASSAGTPREQFF,TGTGCCAGCAGTGCGGGGACCCCCCGGGAGCAGTTCTTC
NA,many,TRBJ1-1,TRBV6-1,CASSENGRAFF,TGTGCCAGCAGTGAAAACGGACGGGCTTTCTTT
NA,many,TRBJ1-6,TRBV9,CASSVGGFNSPLHF,TGTGCCAGCAGCGTGGGGGGGTTTAATTCACCCCTCCACTTT
NA,NA,TRBJ2-3,TRBV20-1,CSARPVWDTQYF,TGCAGTGCTAGACCGGTATGGGATACGCAGTATTTT
NA,many,TRBJ1-3,TRBV7-3,CASSLMSGSGNTIYF,TGTGCCAGCAGCTTAATGTCAGGGTCCGGAAACACCATATATTTT
NA,NA,TRBJ2-1,TRBV7-3,CASSLSQRRYNEQFF,TGTGCCAGCAGCTTATCCCAGCGGAGATACAATGAGCAGTTCTTC
NA,many,TRBJ1-6,TRBV30,CAWSVRGDSPLHF,TGTGCCTGGAGTGTACGAGGCGATTCACCCCTCCACTTT
TRBD2,many,TRBJ2-7,TRBV5-6,CASSRGLSLYEQYF,TGTGCCAGCAGCCGGGGACTATCCCTCTACGAGCAGTACTTC
NA,few,TRBJ2-7,TRBV10-3,CAISETGYEQYF,TGTGCCATCAGTGAAACGGGCTACGAGCAGTACTTC
NA,NA,TRBJ2-7,TRBV2,CASSLGHRVINEQYF,TGTGCCAGCAGCTTAGGACACAGGGTAATCAACGAGCAGTACTTC
NA,NA,TRBJ2-7,TRBV18,CASSPGTDAAYEQYF,TGTGCCAGCTCACCGGGGACTGACGCAGCCTACGAGCAGTACTTC
NA,NA,TRBJ2-3,TRBV20-1,CSAITWKDTDTQYF,TGCAGTGCTATAACCTGGAAGGACACAGATACGCAGTATTTT
TRBD2,many,TRBJ2-4,TRBV20-1,CSARGVAGENIQYF,TGCAGTGCTAGAGGTGTCGCGGGGGAAAACATTCAGTACTTC
NA,many,TRBJ2-1,TRBV10-2,CASREASAGKYNEQFF,TGCGCCAGCAGGGAGGCATCTGCGGGGAAATACAATGAGCAGTTCTTC
TRBD2,many,TRBJ2-1,TRBV9,CASSVGGGPYNEQFF,TGTGCCAGCAGCGTAGGCGGGGGGCCATACAATGAGCAGTTCTTC
NA,many,TRBJ1-1,TRBV19,CASSNRDTEAFF,TGTGCCAGTAGTAACCGGGACACTGAAGCTTTCTTT
TRBD1,few,TRBJ1-5,TRBV12-3/TRBV12-4,CASRIGQGTIWEPQHF,TGTGCCAGCCGAATAGGACAGGGGACAATTTGGGAGCCCCAGCATTTT
NA,few,TRBJ1-2,TRBV24-1,CATRGSSYSANYGYTF,TGTGCCACCCGGGGATCTAGCTATTCAGCTAACTATGGCTACACCTTC
NA,many,TRBJ1-1,TRBV5-6,CASSFAFEAFF,TGTGCCAGCAGCTTTGCCTTTGAAGCTTTCTTT
NA,many,TRBJ1-3,TRBV20-1,CSARDRFEALGGNTIYF,TGCAGTGCTAGAGATAGGTTCGAGGCCTTGGGGGGAAACACCATATATTTT
TRBD1,few,TRBJ1-3,TRBV6-1,CASSLAGGSSGNTIYF,TGTGCCAGCAGCCTCGCAGGGGGCAGCTCTGGAAACACCATATATTTT
TRBD2,many,TRBJ2-7,TRBV6-6,CASSYGSSGGAYEQYF,TGTGCCAGCAGTTACGGGTCTAGCGGGGGTGCCTACGAGCAGTACTTC
TRBD2,many,TRBJ2-2,TRBV19,CASSRGGNTGELFF,TGTGCCAGTAGTAGGGGGGGTAACACCGGGGAGCTGTTTTTT
NA,NA,TRBJ2-2,TRBV12-3/TRBV12-4,CASRESGELFF,TGTGCCAGCAGGGAGTCCGGGGAGCTGTTTTTT
NA,NA,TRBJ1-1,TRBV4-2,CASGQDKSGAGAFF,TGTGCCAGCGGCCAAGATAAGTCGGGGGCCGGGGCTTTCTTT
NA,NA,TRBJ2-5,TRBV5-1,CASSLGLRVPQETQYF,TGCGCCAGCAGCTTGGGCCTCAGGGTTCCCCAAGAGACCCAGTACTTC
NA,NA,TRBJ1-5,TRBV2,CASSEAEGTSEHF,TGTGCCAGCAGTGAAGCAGAGGGTACATCCGAGCATTTT
NA,many,TRBJ2-1,TRBV20-1,CSARGDWGLSNEQFF,TGCAGTGCTAGGGGAGACTGGGGGTTGAGCAATGAGCAGTTCTTC
TRBD2,NA,TRBJ2-5,TRBV4-2,CASSQDPSGGAETQYF,TGTGCCAGCAGCCAAGATCCCAGCGGGGGGGCGGAGACCCAGTACTTC
NA,NA,TRBJ1-1,TRBV5-8,CASSLVGGPQAFF,TGTGCCAGCAGCTTGGTCGGGGGCCCTCAGGCTTTCTTT
TRBD2,NA,TRBJ2-7,TRBV5-1,CASSLVGTSGRGHEQYF,TGCGCCAGCAGCTTGGTGGGGACTAGCGGGAGGGGGCACGAGCAGTACTTC
NA,NA,TRBJ2-5,TRBV20-1,CSARDRTQYF,TGCAGTGCTAGAGATAGGACCCAGTACTTC